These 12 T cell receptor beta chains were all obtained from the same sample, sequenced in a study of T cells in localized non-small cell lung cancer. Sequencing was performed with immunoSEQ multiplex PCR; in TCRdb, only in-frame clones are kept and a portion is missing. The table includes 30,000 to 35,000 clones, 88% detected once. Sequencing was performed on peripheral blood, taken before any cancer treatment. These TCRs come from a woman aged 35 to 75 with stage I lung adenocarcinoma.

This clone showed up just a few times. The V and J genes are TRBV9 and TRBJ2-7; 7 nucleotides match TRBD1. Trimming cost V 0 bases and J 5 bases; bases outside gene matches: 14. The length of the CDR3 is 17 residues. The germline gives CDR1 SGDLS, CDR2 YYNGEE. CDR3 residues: CASSVATGDRAGDEQYF. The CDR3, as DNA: TGTGCCAGCAGCGTAGCGACTGGAGACAGGGCTGGCGACGAGCAGTACTTC.

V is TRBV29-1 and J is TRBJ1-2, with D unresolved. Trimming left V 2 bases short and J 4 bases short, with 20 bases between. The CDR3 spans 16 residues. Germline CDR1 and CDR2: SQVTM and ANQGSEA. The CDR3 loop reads CSVERQEPLAIYGYTF. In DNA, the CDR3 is TGCAGCGTTGAAAGGCAGGAACCTCTCGCAATCTATGGCTACACCTTC. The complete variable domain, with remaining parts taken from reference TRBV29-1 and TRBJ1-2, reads SAVISQKPSRDICQRGTSLTIQCQVDSQVTMMFWYRQQPGQSLTLIATANQGSEATYESGFVIDKFPISRPNLTFSTLTVSNMSPEDSSIYLCSVERQEPLAIYGYTFGSGTRLTVV.

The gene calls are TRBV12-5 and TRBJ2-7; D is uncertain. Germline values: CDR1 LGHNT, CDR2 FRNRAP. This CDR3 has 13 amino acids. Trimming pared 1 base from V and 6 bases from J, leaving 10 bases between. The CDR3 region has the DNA TGTGCTAGTGGTTTGGGACACACCGGCGAGCAGTACTTC. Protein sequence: CASGLGHTGEQYF.

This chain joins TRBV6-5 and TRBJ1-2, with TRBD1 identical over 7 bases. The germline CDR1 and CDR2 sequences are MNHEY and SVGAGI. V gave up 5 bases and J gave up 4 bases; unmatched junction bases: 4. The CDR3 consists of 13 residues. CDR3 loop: CASSRGQFYGYTF. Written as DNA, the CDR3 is TGTGCCAGCAGTCGGGGACAGTTCTATGGCTACACCTTC.

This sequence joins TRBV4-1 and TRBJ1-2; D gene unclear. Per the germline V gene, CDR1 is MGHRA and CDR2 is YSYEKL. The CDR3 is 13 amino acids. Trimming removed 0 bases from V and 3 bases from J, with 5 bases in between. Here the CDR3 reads CASSQELYYGYTF. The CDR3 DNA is TGCGCCAGCAGCCAAGAACTTTACTATGGCTACACCTTC.

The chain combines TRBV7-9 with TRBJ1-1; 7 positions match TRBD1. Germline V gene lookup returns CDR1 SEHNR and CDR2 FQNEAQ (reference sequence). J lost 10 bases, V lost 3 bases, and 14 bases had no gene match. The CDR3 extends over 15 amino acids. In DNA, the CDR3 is TGTGCCAGCAGCTTGGCCGAGACGGCGAGGGGGCGAGCTTTCTTT. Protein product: CASSLAETARGRAFF.

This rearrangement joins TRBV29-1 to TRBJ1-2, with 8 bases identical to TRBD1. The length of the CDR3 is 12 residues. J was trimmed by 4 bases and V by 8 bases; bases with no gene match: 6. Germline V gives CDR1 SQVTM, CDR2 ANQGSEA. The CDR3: CSSWTGTYGYTF. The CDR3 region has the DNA TGCAGCTCATGGACAGGGACCTATGGCTACACCTTC. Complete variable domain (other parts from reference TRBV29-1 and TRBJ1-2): SAVISQKPSRDICQRGTSLTIQCQVDSQVTMMFWYRQQPGQSLTLIATANQGSEATYESGFVIDKFPISRPNLTFSTLTVSNMSPEDSSIYLCSSWTGTYGYTFGSGTRLTVV.

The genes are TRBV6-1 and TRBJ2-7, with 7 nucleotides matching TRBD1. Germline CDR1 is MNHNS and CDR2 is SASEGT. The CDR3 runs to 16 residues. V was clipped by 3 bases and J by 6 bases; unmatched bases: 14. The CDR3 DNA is TGTGCCAGCAGTGATCGGGACAGCCCTTGGAGTGGCGAGCAGTACTTC. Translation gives CASSDRDSPWSGEQYF.

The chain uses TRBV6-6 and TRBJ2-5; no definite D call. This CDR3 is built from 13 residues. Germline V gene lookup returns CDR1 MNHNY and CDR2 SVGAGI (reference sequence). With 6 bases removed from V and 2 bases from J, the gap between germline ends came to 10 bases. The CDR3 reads CASRAPEQETQYF. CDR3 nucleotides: TGTGCCAGCAGAGCCCCAGAACAAGAGACCCAGTACTTC.

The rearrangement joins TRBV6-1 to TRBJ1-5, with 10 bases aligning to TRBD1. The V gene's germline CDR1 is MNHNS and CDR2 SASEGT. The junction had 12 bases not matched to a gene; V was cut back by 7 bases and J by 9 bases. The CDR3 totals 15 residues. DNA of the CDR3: TGTGCCAGCACCTGGGACAGGGGAAGGAGTAGGCCCCAGCATTTT. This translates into CASTWDRGRSRPQHF.

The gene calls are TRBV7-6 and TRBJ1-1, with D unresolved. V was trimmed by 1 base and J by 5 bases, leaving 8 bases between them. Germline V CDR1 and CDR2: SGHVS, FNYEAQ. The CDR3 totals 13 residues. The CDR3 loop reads CASSLGKGTEAFF. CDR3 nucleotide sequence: TGTGCCAGCAGCTTAGGGAAAGGTACTGAAGCTTTCTTT. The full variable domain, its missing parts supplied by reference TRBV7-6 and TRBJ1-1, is GAGVSQSPRYKVTKRGQDVALRCDPISGHVSLYWYRQALGQGPEFLTYFNYEAQQDKSGLPNDRFSAERPEGSISTLTIQRTEQRDSAMYRCASSLGKGTEAFFGQGTRLTVV.

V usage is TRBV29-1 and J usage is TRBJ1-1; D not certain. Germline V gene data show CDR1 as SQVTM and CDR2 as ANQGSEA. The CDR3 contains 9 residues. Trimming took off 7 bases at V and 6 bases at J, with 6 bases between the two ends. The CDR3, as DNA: TGCAGCGCCCCCCCTGAAGCTTTCTTT. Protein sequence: CSAPPEAFF. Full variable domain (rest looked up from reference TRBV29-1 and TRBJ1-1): SAVISQKPSRDICQRGTSLTIQCQVDSQVTMMFWYRQQPGQSLTLIATANQGSEATYESGFVIDKFPISRPNLTFSTLTVSNMSPEDSSIYLCSAPPEAFFGQGTRLTVV.